Below, 8 T cell receptor beta chains from the same sample are listed, as sequenced in a study of blood T cell repertoires in COVID-19. Only in-frame clones appear in the TCRdb table, and some are missing; sequencing was by immunoSEQ multiplex PCR. The sample yields roughly 59,000 clones, 70% to 80% seen once. Sequenced sample: peripheral blood. The receptors here all came from a man aged 80 or over with acute or convalescent COVID-19.

The rearrangement links TRBV19 to TRBJ1-4; D is unclear. Trimming stripped 3 bases from V and 3 bases from J, with 14 bases between. Germline assignment: CDR1 LNHDA and CDR2 SQIVND (reference sequence). The CDR3 totals 16 residues. The CDR3 is CASSISGWKANEKLFF. The CDR3 nucleotides read TGTGCCAGTAGTATTTCGGGGTGGAAGGCTAATGAAAAACTGTTTTTT. Variable domain in full (rest from reference TRBV19 and TRBJ1-4): DGGITQSPKYLFRKEGQNVTLSCEQNLNHDAMYWYRQDPGQGLRLIYYSQIVNDFQKGDIAEGYSVSREKKESFPLTVTSAQKNPTAFYLCASSISGWKANEKLFFGSGTQLSVL.

This chain uses TRBV28 with TRBJ1-1, with TRBD1 identical over 12 bases. CDR1 MDHEN and CDR2 SYDVKM come from the germline V gene. Unmatched junction bases numbered 7, after V lost 10 bases and J lost 4 bases. The CDR3 is 14 residues long. CDR3 bases: TGTGCCACTGAGGGACAGGGGGCGGGCACTGAAGCTTTCTTT. Protein sequence: CATEGQGAGTEAFF.

V is TRBV7-6 and J is TRBJ2-2; possibly TRBD1 for D (6 bases). Trimming shortened V by 5 bases and J by 0 bases, and 13 bases separated the two germline ends. Germline V gene lookup returns CDR1 SGHVS and CDR2 FNYEAQ. The CDR3 loop spans 16 amino acids. In DNA, the CDR3 is TGTGCCAGCAGCCCCCGACCAGGGGCGAACACCGGGGAGCTGTTTTTT. Its protein is CASSPRPGANTGELFF.

This clone was recorded a few times. V usage is TRBV2 and J usage is TRBJ1-1; TRBD1 agrees at 9 bases. This CDR3 has 14 amino acids. Trimming cost V 6 bases and J 5 bases; bases outside gene matches: 7. Germline V lookup: CDR1 SNHLY, CDR2 FYNNEI. The CDR3 coding sequence is TGTGCCAGCAGACCGGGACAGGGATTGACTGAAGCTTTCTTT. Residues: CASRPGQGLTEAFF.

This chain joins TRBV27 and TRBJ2-7; possible D gene TRBD1, 6 bases. Germline assignment: CDR1 MNHEY and CDR2 SMNVEV (reference sequence). V gave up 6 bases and J gave up 2 bases, with 11 bases separating them. CDR3 size: 13 residues. The CDR3 loop reads CASRPSGAYEQYF. The CDR3 DNA reads as TGTGCCAGCAGGCCGTCAGGGGCCTACGAGCAGTACTTC.

The CDR3 loop reads CASSPGGLLQYF. For the CDR3, the DNA is TGTGCCAGCAGCCCAGGGGGATTACTCCAGTATTTT. The rearrangement links TRBV27 to TRBJ2-3; 7 bases fit TRBD1. The CDR3 contains 12 residues. The germline V gene has CDR1 MNHEY and CDR2 SMNVEV (reference sequence). V dropped 6 bases and J dropped 12; count of bases not matched to a gene: 9.

The DNA for the CDR3 is TGTGCCAGCAGTTTACTAGGCGGTGGCTACACCTTC. It encodes CASSLLGGGYTF. J is TRBJ1-2 and V is TRBV27; D gene ambiguous. The V end was cut by 2 bases, the J end by 7 bases, with 8 bases between. CDR1 and CDR2 from the germline V gene are MNHEY and SMNVEV (reference sequence). The CDR3 extends over 12 amino acids.

This clone was seen just once. The J gene is TRBJ2-2, the V gene TRBV19, with unresolved D. The CDR3 is 14 amino acids. The V and J ends lost 3 bases and 10 bases respectively, with 15 bases between them. Germline CDR1 reads LNHDA; CDR2 reads SQIVND (reference sequence). CDR3: CASSIRRVPVELFF. As DNA, the CDR3 is TGTGCCAGTAGTATCCGACGGGTCCCGGTGGAGCTGTTTTTT.